The 25 T cell receptor beta chains below were found in one sample sequenced in a study of T cell changes during pregnancy in multiple sclerosis. Using immunoSEQ multiplex PCR, the repertoire was profiled, and TCRdb retains in-frame clones only, with some absent. The repertoire has some 60,000 clones, around 93% of them found once; the top ten carry roughly 3%. The sample in question was peripheral blood, obtained in the second trimester of pregnancy. The receptors derive from a female donor in good health, enrolled as a control in a pregnancy study.

This clone came up once. This chain links TRBV7-3 with TRBJ1-2; maybe TRBD1 (5 bases). The CDR3 spans 14 residues. The ends were cut back, 2 bases at V and 3 bases at J, with 10 bases in the middle. The germline CDR1 and CDR2 sequences are SGHTA and FQGTGA. CDR3 residues: CASSLGREDYGYTF. The CDR3 nucleotides read TGTGCCAGCAGCTTAGGCAGGGAGGACTATGGCTACACCTTC.

The chain uses TRBV18 and TRBJ2-1; D uncertain. The V gene's germline CDR1 is KGHSH and CDR2 LQKENI. The CDR3 is 13 amino acids. Trimming removed 5 bases at V and 6 bases at J, with 11 bases between. The CDR3 loop is CASSEVIRNEQFF. DNA of the CDR3: TGTGCCAGCTCAGAGGTTATCCGCAATGAGCAGTTCTTC.

The chain couples TRBV7-8 to TRBJ2-3; weak D call: TRBD2 (7 bases). Germline-derived CDR1 and CDR2 are SGHVS and FQNEAQ. The CDR3 runs to 14 residues. The V and J ends lost 5 bases and 6 bases respectively, with 15 bases between them. The CDR3 reads CASSLWGGGDTQYF. The CDR3 nucleotides read TGTGCCAGCAGCCTGTGGGGGGGCGGGGATACGCAGTATTTT.

The rearrangement joins TRBV28 to TRBJ1-5, with a weak D call TRBD1 (6 bases). The CDR3 has 14 residues. Germline assignment: CDR1 MDHEN and CDR2 SYDVKM. V was clipped by 5 bases and J by 0 bases, with 8 bases between them. CDR3: CASSQGGSNQPQHF. The CDR3 bases are TGTGCCAGCAGTCAAGGGGGTAGCAATCAGCCCCAGCATTTT.

V is TRBV2 and J is TRBJ2-5; D not resolved. V dropped 8 bases and J dropped 2 bases, with 9 bases sitting between them. This CDR3 has 12 residues. The germline V gene has CDR1 SNHLY and CDR2 FYNNEI. The CDR3 DNA reads as TGTGCCAGCGGGCCGCGACAAGAGACCCAGTACTTC. Translating it yields CASGPRQETQYF.

This chain links TRBV4-2 with TRBJ1-1; D is unclear. The germline V and J ends were trimmed by 0 bases and 10 bases, with 9 bases remaining between them. Germline V gene sequence: CDR1 LGHNA, CDR2 YNFKEQ. The CDR3 is 12 residues long. CDR3: CASSQETEGAFF. The CDR3 DNA reads TGTGCCAGCAGCCAAGAGACCGAGGGAGCTTTCTTT.

The chain recombines TRBV5-4 with TRBJ2-1, with TRBD2 identical over 8 bases. The J segment lost 8 bases and the V segment lost 7 bases, leaving 14 bases of the junction unmatched. CDR1 SGHNT and CDR2 YYREEE come from the germline V gene (reference sequence). This CDR3 region has 15 residues. The CDR3 region has the DNA TGTGCCAGCCGTTCGCTGAGCGGGGGTAGGTATGAGCAGTTCTTC. The encoded protein is CASRSLSGGRYEQFF.

The rearrangement joins TRBV29-1 to TRBJ2-1; TRBD1 matches 8 bases. The CDR3 runs to 13 residues. CDR1 and CDR2 (germline): SQVTM, ANQGSEA. V dropped 7 bases and J dropped 4; count of bases not matched to a gene: 6. As DNA, the CDR3 is TGCAGCGGCAAGCAGGGGGCTTACAATGAGCAGTTCTTC. Residues: CSGKQGAYNEQFF.

This chain connects TRBV11-2 to TRBJ2-1; the match to TRBD2 covers 11 bases. The CDR3 runs 18 residues. Trimming took 1 base from V and 0 from J; bases not matched to a gene: 5. CDR1 and CDR2 (germline): SGHAT, FQNNGV. CDR3 nucleotides: TGTGCCAGCAGCTTAGCCCTAGCGGGGGGCATCTCCTACAATGAGCAGTTCTTC. The encoded protein is CASSLALAGGISYNEQFF.

The chain carries TRBV19 and TRBJ2-1; 10 positions match TRBD2. The CDR3 covers 13 residues. The trim removed 6 bases at V and 7 bases at J, leaving 3 bases unmatched. From germline, CDR1 is LNHDA and CDR2 SQIVND (reference sequence). The CDR3 DNA is TGTGCCAGTAGCCTTAGCGGGAGGAATGAGCAGTTCTTC. Translation: CASSLSGRNEQFF.

This sequence joins TRBV7-9 and TRBJ2-2, with D hard to call. V was pared by 8 bases and J by 5 bases, with 6 bases between. This CDR3 contains 11 residues. The V gene's germline CDR1 is SEHNR and CDR2 FQNEAQ (reference sequence). CDR3 sequence: CASRSTGELFF. The CDR3 nucleotides are TGTGCCAGCCGGAGTACCGGGGAGCTGTTTTTT.

The chain combines TRBV29-1 with TRBJ2-3; 7 bases match TRBD1. Germline CDR1 and CDR2: SQVTM and ANQGSEA. The CDR3 consists of 17 residues. The trim removed 3 bases at V and 0 bases at J, leaving 12 bases unmatched. This CDR3 reads CSVETYRDSLSTDTQYF. CDR3 sequence (DNA): TGCAGCGTTGAGACGTACCGGGACAGCCTAAGCACAGATACGCAGTATTTT.

This chain joins TRBV27 and TRBJ2-7; 7 nucleotides align to TRBD1. The V segment lost 5 bases and the J segment 3 bases; nucleotides outside the gene matches: 10. The CDR3 is 15 amino acids. CDR1 MNHEY and CDR2 SMNVEV come from the germline V gene (reference sequence). CDR3 sequence reads: CASSESRDRLYEQYF. CDR3 nucleotides: TGTGCCAGCAGTGAATCCCGGGACAGACTCTACGAGCAGTACTTC.

V gene TRBV27 combines with J gene TRBJ2-5; perhaps TRBD2 as D (6 bases). This CDR3 is 17 amino acids long. Germline values: CDR1 MNHEY, CDR2 SMNVEV (reference sequence). V was cut by 2 bases and J by 2 bases, with 18 bases left in between. CDR3 protein: CASSLGGGLAAQETQYF. The CDR3 DNA sequence: TGTGCCAGCAGTTTAGGTGGGGGATTAGCGGCTCAAGAGACCCAGTACTTC.

The chain recombines TRBV6-6 with TRBJ2-7, with 8 bases that match TRBD2. This CDR3 has 14 amino acids. The ends lost 5 bases at V and 2 bases at J; junction bases unmatched: 5. Germline CDR1 is MNHNY and CDR2 is SVGAGI (reference sequence). The CDR3 region is CASSGTSRTYEQYF. The CDR3 nucleotides read TGTGCCAGCAGTGGGACTAGTAGGACCTACGAGCAGTACTTC.

The J gene is TRBJ1-1, the V gene TRBV30; 7 positions agree with TRBD1. Per germline, CDR1 GTSNPN and CDR2 SVGIG (reference sequence). The CDR3 is made up of 14 amino acids. V was pared by 4 bases and J by 7 bases, with 12 bases of the junction left unmatched. As DNA, the CDR3 is TGTGCCTGGATCCTGCAGGGGGTTTACGGTGAAGCTTTCTTT. It is translated as CAWILQGVYGEAFF.

The rearrangement joins TRBV28 to TRBJ1-2, with 8 bases matching TRBD1. Germline loops: CDR1 MDHEN, CDR2 SYDVKM. V gave up 8 bases and J gave up 6 bases; unmatched junction bases: 14. The CDR3 sequence is 15 residues long. DNA for the CDR3: TGTGCCAGCCAAACCGCAGGGGGCGCTCTGGATGGCTACACCTTC. Its protein product is CASQTAGGALDGYTF.

This clone is medium-sized (0.01 to 0.1%) in the sample. This chain joins TRBV6-1 and TRBJ1-1; 9 nucleotides match TRBD1. V lost 0 bases to trimming and J lost 5 bases; unmatched junction nucleotides: 4. The CDR3 loop spans 15 amino acids. Germline V lookup: CDR1 MNHNS, CDR2 SASEGT. The DNA for the CDR3 is TGTGCCAGCAGTGAAGCCACAGGGGGCTATACTGAAGCTTTCTTT. Its protein is CASSEATGGYTEAFF.

The CDR3, as DNA: TGTGCCAGCAGCCCGCGGCAGGGGGCTAATTCACCCCTCCACTTT. Protein: CASSPRQGANSPLHF. This chain uses TRBV5-4 with TRBJ1-6; 8 positions agree with TRBD1. The germline V gene encodes CDR1 SGHNT and CDR2 YYREEE (reference sequence). This CDR3 region has 15 residues. The junction had 6 bases not matched to a gene; V was cut back by 4 bases and J by 6 bases.

This rearrangement joins TRBV30 to TRBJ1-6, with D perhaps TRBD1 (6 bases). The germline CDR1 and CDR2 sequences are GTSNPN and SVGIG (reference sequence). The V end lost 4 bases, the J end lost 5 bases, and 18 bases lay between the germline ends. The CDR3 loop spans 16 amino acids. CDR3 in amino acids: CAWKGGAASHNSPLHF. The CDR3 coding sequence is TGTGCCTGGAAGGGGGGGGCGGCGTCTCATAATTCACCCCTCCACTTT.

This rearrangement joins TRBV18 to TRBJ2-1; 8 nucleotides line up with TRBD2. The CDR3 contains 16 residues. Germline CDR1 is KGHSH and CDR2 is LQKENI. J gave up 6 bases and V 3 bases, and 10 bases lay outside the gene matches. In nucleotides, the CDR3 is TGTGCCAGCTCACCGACCGGGACTAGAGCTTCCAATGAGCAGTTCTTC. It translates to CASSPTGTRASNEQFF. Based on the CDR3 plus reference TRBV18 and TRBJ2-1, the full variable domain is NAGVMQNPRHLVRRRGQEARLRCSPMKGHSHVYWYRQLPEEGLKFMVYLQKENIIDESGMPKERFSAEFPKEGPSILRIQQVVRGDSAAYFCASSPTGTRASNEQFFGPGTRLTVL.

The chain carries TRBV28 and TRBJ2-5; the match to TRBD1 covers 11 bases. The CDR3 has 16 amino acids. V was clipped by 7 bases and J by 2 bases; unmatched bases: 9. Germline CDR1 MDHEN, CDR2 SYDVKM. Written as DNA, the CDR3 is TGTGCCAGCACCGCTGGGGGACAGGGGGGACAAGAGACCCAGTACTTC. It is translated as CASTAGGQGGQETQYF.

The chain uses TRBV28 and TRBJ1-2; TRBD1 matches at 9 bases. Germline assignment: CDR1 MDHEN and CDR2 SYDVKM. CDR3 length: 14 amino acids. Trimming at V came to 6 bases and at J to 7 bases, leaving 9 bases not matched to a gene. CDR3 in amino acids: CASSQGQGSAGYTF. In DNA, the CDR3 is TGTGCCAGCAGCCAAGGACAGGGGAGCGCTGGCTACACCTTC.

The chain is built from TRBV10-3 and TRBJ2-1, with D maybe TRBD2 (5 bases). CDR1 is ENHRY, CDR2 SYGVKD, per germline. Trimming removed 4 bases at V and 8 bases at J, with 12 bases between. CDR3 length: 13 residues. This CDR3 is CAISGRMEDEQFF. The CDR3 bases are TGTGCCATCAGTGGACGGATGGAGGATGAGCAGTTCTTC.

V and J are TRBV30 and TRBJ1-1, with 7 bases lining up with TRBD1. Germline trimming cut 2 bases from V and 5 bases from J; bases unmatched to any gene: 5. Germline V gene data show CDR1 as GTSNPN and CDR2 as SVGIG (reference sequence). The CDR3 totals 13 residues. DNA for the CDR3: TGTGCCTGGAGTCCCCAACAGGGGACTGAAGCTTTCTTT. Translating gives CAWSPQQGTEAFF.